These 21 T cell receptor beta chains were all obtained from the same sample, sequenced in a study of graft-versus-host responses after intestinal transplantation. These receptors have no identified antigens. Sequencing used immunoSEQ multiplex PCR; TCRdb keeps in-frame clones, though not all of them. The table has 80,000 to 85,000 clones, 90% to 95% seen once. Sequences were derived from unstimulated CD4+ T cells sorted from spleen or lymph node cells, sampled before intestinal transplant. These receptors all come from a human donor who received an intestinal transplant.

The chain uses TRBV4-3 and TRBJ2-2; 8 bases line up with TRBD2. This CDR3 is built from 16 residues. The ends lost 0 bases at V and 6 bases at J; junction bases unmatched: 6. From germline, CDR1 is LGHNA and CDR2 YSLEER. This CDR3 reads CASSQDRGGSPGELFF. The DNA of the CDR3 is TGCGCCAGCAGCCAAGATCGCGGGGGGAGTCCCGGGGAGCTGTTTTTT.

The chain uses TRBV15 and TRBJ2-7, with TRBD1 identical over 9 bases. The CDR3 runs to 17 residues. Trimming at V came to 2 bases and at J to 1 base, leaving 9 bases not matched to a gene. Germline V gives CDR1 LNHNV, CDR2 YYDKDF (reference sequence). In DNA, the CDR3 is TGTGCCACCAGCAGACTACCGGGACAGGGAATGTCCTACGAGCAGTACTTC. Its translation: CATSRLPGQGMSYEQYF.

The chain employs TRBV30 and TRBJ1-6; 7 bases line up with TRBD1. This CDR3 contains 19 residues. The V gene's germline CDR1 is GTSNPN and CDR2 SVGIG (reference sequence). J was trimmed by 2 bases and V by 2 bases; bases with no gene match: 15. The CDR3 protein is CAWSPTRQGRFAYNSPLHF. The CDR3 DNA follows: TGTGCCTGGAGTCCAACCCGACAGGGTCGGTTCGCCTATAATTCACCCCTCCACTTT.

V and J are TRBV5-1 and TRBJ1-1; D may be TRBD1 (6 bases). This CDR3 comprises 17 residues. Trimming left V 1 base short and J 6 bases short, with 22 bases between. Per germline, CDR1 SGHRS and CDR2 YFSETQ. For the CDR3, the DNA is TGCGCCAGCAGCTTGTTCGCGACAGGTATCGTGTCCGCTGAAGCTTTCTTT. Protein sequence: CASSLFATGIVSAEAFF.

The rearrangement joins TRBV5-1 to TRBJ1-2, with 7 nucleotides matching TRBD1. The CDR3 sequence is 13 residues long. Unmatched junction bases numbered 7, after V lost 6 bases and J lost 5 bases. Germline V gene sequence: CDR1 SGHRS, CDR2 YFSETQ. Here the CDR3 reads CASTDRDSYGYTF. For the CDR3, the DNA is TGCGCCAGCACCGACAGGGATTCTTATGGCTACACCTTC. The full variable domain, its missing parts supplied by reference TRBV5-1 and TRBJ1-2, is KAGVTQTPRYLIKTRGQQVTLSCSPISGHRSVSWYQQTPGQGLQFLFEYFSETQRNKGNFPGRFSGRQFSNSRSEMNVSTLELGDSALYLCASTDRDSYGYTFGSGTRLTVV.

The genes are TRBV2 and TRBJ2-7; D perhaps matches TRBD2 (5 bases). The germline V gene has CDR1 SNHLY and CDR2 FYNNEI. Deletions cut 3 bases from V and 6 bases from J, with 18 bases between. The CDR3 loop spans 15 amino acids. CDR3 amino acids: CASSEGELLGAEQYF. CDR3 nucleotides: TGTGCCAGCAGTGAGGGAGAGCTGCTCGGTGCCGAGCAGTACTTC. The whole variable domain, remainder taken from reference TRBV2 and TRBJ2-7, is EPEVTQTPSHQVTQMGQEVILRCVPISNHLYFYWYRQILGQKVEFLVSFYNNEISEKSEIFDDQFSVERPDGSNFTLKIRSTKLEDSAMYFCASSEGELLGAEQYFGPGTRLTVT.

The chain has TRBV30 and TRBJ1-2, with TRBD1 matching over 7 bases. Losses at the gene ends were 2 bases for V and 10 bases for J; bases not matched to a gene: 10. This CDR3 is 13 amino acids long. Germline assignment: CDR1 GTSNPN and CDR2 SVGIG (reference sequence). CDR3 nucleotide sequence: TGTGCCTGGAGTTTCATGAGGACAGGCCTCTACACCTTC. This translates into CAWSFMRTGLYTF.

This chain connects TRBV10-1 to TRBJ2-5, with a possible D match to TRBD1 (5 bases). This CDR3 has 14 residues. V was cut by 0 bases and J by 0 bases, with 5 bases left in between. Germline V gene sequence: CDR1 WNHNN, CDR2 SYGVQD (reference sequence). CDR3 bases: TGCGCCAGCAGTGAGTCAGGGGACCAAGAGACCCAGTACTTC. Its translation is CASSESGDQETQYF.

The V call is TRBV7-8, the J call TRBJ1-1; a weak D match, TRBD1 (6 bases). The CDR3 sequence is 17 residues long. The V gene lost 3 bases and the J gene lost 0 bases, with 17 bases spanning the gap. Looked up from germline, CDR1 is SGHVS and CDR2 is FQNEAQ. The CDR3 reads CASSLAQGYPLNTEAFF. The CDR3, as DNA: TGTGCCAGCAGCTTGGCGCAGGGGTACCCGCTGAACACTGAAGCTTTCTTT.

The chain joins TRBV11-2 to TRBJ2-7, with unresolved D. CDR1 and CDR2 from the germline V gene are SGHAT and FQNNGV. The CDR3 totals 13 residues. V was cut by 2 bases and J by 3 bases, with 8 bases left in between. This chain's CDR3 is CASSLYRYYEQYF. The DNA for the CDR3 is TGTGCCAGCAGCTTATATCGTTACTACGAGCAGTACTTC.

This sequence joins TRBV9 and TRBJ2-5; no firm D call. The CDR3 is made up of 13 amino acids. V was trimmed by 1 base and J by 3 bases, leaving 7 bases between them. In germline, CDR1 is SGDLS, CDR2 YYNGEE. CDR3 DNA: TGTGCCAGCAGCGTATTGAGTGAAGAGACCCAGTACTTC. Residues: CASSVLSEETQYF.

The V call is TRBV10-3, the J call TRBJ2-2, with TRBD1 matching over 11 bases. This CDR3 has 16 residues. J was trimmed by 7 bases and V by 6 bases; bases with no gene match: 10. Germline V gene lookup returns CDR1 ENHRY and CDR2 SYGVKD. The CDR3 protein is CAISFGQGARVGELFF. The CDR3 DNA is TGTGCCATCAGCTTCGGACAGGGGGCGCGGGTCGGGGAGCTGTTTTTT.

The chain links TRBV19 to TRBJ2-2, with TRBD1 matching over 8 bases. V was pared by 7 bases and J by 6 bases, with 7 bases of the junction left unmatched. CDR3 length equals 14 residues. Germline V gene sequence: CDR1 LNHDA, CDR2 SQIVND (reference sequence). CDR3 sequence (DNA): TGTGCCAGTAAGGGACAGGTTTTTTCCGGGGAGCTGTTTTTT. It codes for CASKGQVFSGELFF.

CDR3 residues: CAFGHGIVGNQPQHF. The CDR3 nucleotides read TGTGCCTTCGGACATGGAATTGTTGGGAATCAGCCCCAGCATTTT. V is TRBV30 and J is TRBJ1-5; a possible D gene is TRBD1 (5 bases). V lost 7 bases and J lost 4, with 20 bases in between. This CDR3 has 15 amino acids. The germline V gene encodes CDR1 GTSNPN and CDR2 SVGIG (reference sequence).

V usage is TRBV5-6 and J usage is TRBJ1-2; 7 bases line up with TRBD1. V gave up 4 bases and J gave up 3 bases; unmatched junction bases: 3. CDR1 is SGHDT and CDR2 is YYEEEE in the germline V gene. CDR3 size: 13 residues. CDR3: CASSSRGYYGYTF. Written as DNA, the CDR3 is TGTGCCAGCAGCAGCAGGGGGTACTATGGCTACACCTTC. The entire variable domain, with the rest obtained from reference TRBV5-6 and TRBJ1-2, is as follows: DAGVTQSPTHLIKTRGQQVTLRCSPKSGHDTVSWYQQALGQGPQFIFQYYEEEERQRGNFPDRFSGHQFPNYSSELNVNALLLGDSALYLCASSSRGYYGYTFGSGTRLTVV.

The chain combines TRBV4-3 with TRBJ2-3; 7 nucleotides agree with TRBD2. Trimming took 3 bases from V and 0 from J; bases not matched to a gene: 6. The germline gives CDR1 LGHNA, CDR2 YSLEER. This CDR3 comprises 16 residues. This chain's CDR3 is CASSQSTSKSTDTQYF. The CDR3 DNA reads as TGCGCCAGCAGCCAGTCGACTAGCAAGAGCACAGATACGCAGTATTTT.

V usage is TRBV9 and J usage is TRBJ1-1; 8 nucleotides align to TRBD1. CDR3 size: 13 residues. J was trimmed by 1 base and V by 6 bases; bases with no gene match: 2. Germline lookup yields CDR1 SGDLS and CDR2 YYNGEE. CDR3 nucleotides: TGTGCCAGCAATGGACAGGGGAACACTGAAGCTTTCTTT. It translates to CASNGQGNTEAFF.

This clone was observed a handful of times. The CDR3 DNA sequence: TGTGCCAGCATCCGACATGGCAGTTACACTGAAGCTTTCTTT. Encoded protein: CASIRHGSYTEAFF. The chain uses TRBV5-4 and TRBJ1-1; D ambiguous. CDR1 and CDR2 (germline): SGHNT, YYREEE (reference sequence). Between the trimmed V and J ends, which lost 6 bases and 3 bases, there was a span of 15 bases. The CDR3 contains 14 residues.

As DNA, the CDR3 is TGTGCCAGCAGTGTGGACAGGCCCCGGGGCGAGCAGTACTTC. Amino acid sequence: CASSVDRPRGEQYF. The chain has TRBV2 and TRBJ2-7; 7 bases are shared with TRBD1. The V gene end was trimmed by 4 bases and the J gene end by 6 bases; junction bases not matched to a gene: 9. This CDR3 is 14 amino acids long. Germline CDR1 and CDR2: SNHLY and FYNNEI.

A single count supports this clone. V gene TRBV7-2 combines with J gene TRBJ2-3, with D maybe TRBD1 (5 bases). The germline V gene has CDR1 SGHTA and CDR2 FQGNSA. Trimming removed 3 bases from V and 2 bases from J, with 9 bases in between. CDR3 size: 14 residues. CDR3 nucleotides: TGTGCCAGCAGCTTTAGCAGGGACACAGATACGCAGTATTTT. It yields the protein CASSFSRDTDTQYF. The full variable domain, completed using reference TRBV7-2 and TRBJ2-3, is GAGVSQSPSNKVTEKGKDVELRCDPISGHTALYWYRQSLGQGLEFLIYFQGNSAPDKSGLPSDRFSAERTGGSVSTLTIQRTQQEDSAVYLCASSFSRDTDTQYFGPGTRLTVL.

This clone was recorded once. CDR3 DNA: TGTGCCAGTAGTATCTTCCCCGGTAACAGCGCGGGAAGCAAGCCTTATGGCTACACCTTC. It encodes CASSIFPGNSAGSKPYGYTF. V and J are TRBV19 and TRBJ1-2; D unresolved. The CDR3 is 20 amino acids. V lost 3 bases and J lost 5, with 31 bases in between. Germline V gene data show CDR1 as LNHDA and CDR2 as SQIVND (reference sequence). Full variable domain (rest looked up from reference TRBV19 and TRBJ1-2): DGGITQSPKYLFRKEGQNVTLSCEQNLNHDAMYWYRQDPGQGLRLIYYSQIVNDFQKGDIAEGYSVSREKKESFPLTVTSAQKNPTAFYLCASSIFPGNSAGSKPYGYTFGSGTRLTVV.